These 29 T cell receptor beta chains came from one sample sequenced in a study of spatial heterogeneity in lung cancer. Time point of the sample: sample taken at primary tumor resection. Extraction of whole RNA from tumor, nontumor lung or frozen PBMC preceded unsorted sequencing. TCRdb reprocessed the 5' RACE reads with MiXCR, giving one entry per CDR3 protein. Seen here are some 100,000 distinct CDR3 sequences, 9.5% to 15% observed once, and the top ten hold over 40%. The sequences come from PBMCs, collected at surgery. These receptors originate from a male donor with early-stage non-small cell lung cancer.

This clonotype was seen a handful of times. The chain employs TRBV6-2 or TRBV6-3 and TRBJ2-2; D ambiguous. Germline-derived CDR1 and CDR2 are MNHEY and SVGEGT. There are 17 residues in the CDR3. Deletions cut 4 bases from V and 1 base from J, with 16 bases between. CDR3 in amino acids: CASSLPLFGVNTGELFF. DNA of the CDR3: TGTGCCAGCAGTTTGCCTTTATTTGGGGTGAACACCGGGGAGCTGTTTTTT.

There are a few counts of this clonotype. The rearrangement uses TRBV24-1 and TRBJ2-3, with 8 bases lining up with TRBD1. The V and J ends lost 7 bases and 4 bases, in that order; junction bases with no gene match: 3. Germline V gene lookup returns CDR1 KGHDR and CDR2 SFDVKD. The CDR3 has 13 residues. For the CDR3, the DNA is TGTGCCACCAGGGGGACAGGCGCAGATACGCAGTATTTT. Amino acids: CATRGTGADTQYF.

Concerning this clonotype: One junction end disagrees with the germline gene, perhaps due to a read error. V and J are TRBV20-1 and TRBJ1-5; 7 bases agree with TRBD1. The CDR3 loop spans 14 amino acids. Germline CDR1 and CDR2: DFQATT and SNEGSKA (reference sequence). Here the CDR3 reads CSARGQGSTQPQHF. Here the CDR3 DNA reads TGCAGTGCTAGAGGACAGGGAAGCACTCAGCCCCAGCATTTT.

This clonotype was detected only a few times. The CDR3 region has the DNA TGTGCCAGCACCCGGGACAGACCAACCTACGAGCAGTACTTC. It specifies CASTRDRPTYEQYF. The chain recombines TRBV12-3 or TRBV12-4 with TRBJ2-7, with TRBD1 matching over 7 bases. CDR3 size: 14 residues. V was pared by 7 bases and J by 2 bases, with 8 bases of the junction left unmatched.

The chain is built from TRBV4-3 and TRBJ2-1; the match to TRBD2 covers 14 bases. The junction had 5 bases not matched to a gene; V was cut back by 4 bases and J by 6 bases. CDR1 LGHNA and CDR2 YSLEER come from the germline V gene. CDR3 size: 16 residues. CDR3 DNA: TGCGCCAGCAGCCGGCGGACTAGCGGGAGGACCAATGAGCAGTTCTTC. The encoded protein is CASSRRTSGRTNEQFF.

This clonotype was counted only a few times. The genes are TRBV6-5 and TRBJ2-2, with 14 bases fitting TRBD2. The junction had 10 bases not matched to a gene; V was cut back by 4 bases and J by 6 bases. From germline, CDR1 is MNHEY and CDR2 SVGAGI. The CDR3 has 18 residues. CDR3 sequence: CASSSPGLAGASAGELFF. The CDR3 region has the DNA TGTGCCAGCAGTTCGCCGGGACTAGCGGGAGCCTCGGCCGGGGAGCTGTTTTTT.

This clonotype was detected many times. The chain joins TRBV4-3 to TRBJ2-3, with TRBD1 as a possible D gene (5 bases). This CDR3 is 16 amino acids long. V was clipped by 1 base and J by 1 base, with 12 bases between them. CDR1 is LGHNA, CDR2 YSLEER, per germline. CDR3 residues: CASSQARGWGTDTQYF. In nucleotides, the CDR3 is TGCGCCAGCAGCCAAGCAAGGGGCTGGGGCACAGATACGCAGTATTTT.

This clonotype was detected a few times. This chain links TRBV29-1 with TRBJ2-1, with 8 nucleotides matching TRBD1. Trimming took 7 bases from V and 7 from J; bases not matched to a gene: 3. Germline V CDR1 and CDR2: SQVTM, ANQGSEA. CDR3 size: 11 residues. CDR3 nucleotides: TGCAGCGCGGACAGGGCGAATGAGCAGTTCTTC. This encodes CSADRANEQFF.

The chain is built from TRBV24-1 and TRBJ2-3; D gene uncertain. The CDR3 length is 18 residues. Germline V lookup: CDR1 KGHDR, CDR2 SFDVKD. V lost 0 bases, J lost 2 bases, and 17 bases lay in between. Here the CDR3 reads CATSDLNEVGSNTDTQYF. The CDR3 DNA reads as TGTGCCACCAGTGATTTGAACGAAGTGGGCAGCAACACAGATACGCAGTATTTT.

This clonotype was found a few times. The chain combines TRBV18 with TRBJ2-7; D is ambiguous. There are 13 residues in the CDR3. The V end was cut by 8 bases, the J end by 0 bases, with 11 bases between. CDR1 and CDR2 from the germline V gene are KGHSH and LQKENI. The CDR3 loop is CASPAASSYEQYF. CDR3 DNA: TGTGCCAGCCCCGCGGCGAGCTCCTACGAGCAGTACTTC.

The J gene is TRBJ2-2, the V gene TRBV6-1; no clear D gene. CDR1 is MNHNS, CDR2 SASEGT, per germline. V was pared by 4 bases and J by 6 bases, with 9 bases between. The CDR3 is 13 amino acids. The DNA of the CDR3 is TGTGCCAGCAGTGCTATTAATCCCGGGGAGCTGTTTTTT. Amino acids: CASSAINPGELFF.

This clonotype was counted ten times or more. V is TRBV28 and J is TRBJ2-6, with D hard to call. CDR3 length: 15 amino acids. Trimming stripped 5 bases from V and 0 bases from J, with 8 bases between. The V gene's germline CDR1 is MDHEN and CDR2 SYDVKM. The CDR3 loop is CASSTQSSGANVLTF. DNA for the CDR3: TGTGCCAGCAGTACACAGAGCTCTGGGGCCAACGTCCTGACTTTC.

This clonotype showed up just a few times. The rearrangement links TRBV20-1 to TRBJ2-3; no reliable D call. The CDR3 has 12 residues. CDR1 is DFQATT and CDR2 is SNEGSKA in the germline V gene (reference sequence). Trimming left V 7 bases short and J 5 bases short, with 13 bases between. CDR3 sequence reads: CSVEVVGDTQYF. CDR3 sequence (DNA): TGCAGTGTTGAGGTGGTGGGAGATACGCAGTATTTT.

This clonotype has a handful of counts. This chain joins TRBV6-2 or TRBV6-3 and TRBJ2-1, with D uncertain. Germline V lookup: CDR1 MNHEY, CDR2 SVGEGT. The ends were cut back, 0 bases at V and 9 bases at J, with 15 bases in the middle. The CDR3 has 15 residues. Written as DNA, the CDR3 is TGTGCCAGCAGTTACTCGCGGTCCCGTGAGAGTGAGCAGTTCTTC. It yields the protein CASSYSRSRESEQFF.

V and J are TRBV7-3 and TRBJ1-3; D is undetermined. The CDR3 sequence is 14 residues long. The V gene's germline CDR1 is SGHTA and CDR2 FQGTGA. The V end lost 4 bases, the J end lost 4 bases, and 11 bases lay between the germline ends. The CDR3 DNA is TGTGCCAGCAGCTCAACGGGAATGGGAAACACCATATATTTT. Its translation is CASSSTGMGNTIYF.

The chain combines TRBV7-8 with TRBJ2-2, with a weak D call TRBD2 (5 bases). This CDR3 is built from 13 residues. The V gene lost 5 bases and the J gene lost 7 bases, with 11 bases spanning the gap. The germline V gene encodes CDR1 SGHVS and CDR2 FQNEAQ. In DNA form, the CDR3 reads TGTGCCAGCAGCCCGCCGGGGATCGGGGAGCTGTTTTTT. This sequence encodes CASSPPGIGELFF.

The chain is built from TRBV2 and TRBJ1-1; TRBD1 is a possible D gene (5 bases). The germline V gene has CDR1 SNHLY and CDR2 FYNNEI. The V and J ends lost 1 base and 2 bases respectively, with 8 bases between them. The length of the CDR3 is 14 residues. As DNA, the CDR3 is TGTGCCAGCAGTGAAGGACAGAGAAACACTGAAGCTTTCTTT. Its translation is CASSEGQRNTEAFF.

This clonotype was counted only a few times. The chain combines TRBV27 with TRBJ2-7; 10 bases align to TRBD2. Germline V lookup: CDR1 MNHEY, CDR2 SMNVEV (reference sequence). CDR3 size: 14 residues. With 5 bases clipped from V and 12 bases from J, the junction kept 13 bases outside the gene matches. The CDR3 nucleotides are TGTGCCAGCAGTCGCCACAGCGGGGGGGGAGCGTGGTACTTC. The encoded protein is CASSRHSGGGAWYF.

The sample holds many counts of this clonotype. This chain joins TRBV24-1 and TRBJ2-1, with 11 bases that match TRBD2. Germline V lookup: CDR1 KGHDR, CDR2 SFDVKD. The CDR3 is made up of 17 amino acids. The ends lost 4 bases at V and 1 base at J; junction bases unmatched: 5. The CDR3 nucleotides are TGTGCCACCAGTGACACTAGCGGGGGATTTTCCTACAATGAGCAGTTCTTC. It translates to CATSDTSGGFSYNEQFF.

This clonotype was observed a handful of times. V is TRBV3-1 and J is TRBJ2-3; 7 bases align to TRBD2. The ends lost 4 bases at V and 0 bases at J; junction bases unmatched: 10. Germline lookup yields CDR1 LGHDT and CDR2 YNNKEL (reference sequence). The CDR3 contains 17 residues. The DNA of the CDR3 is TGTGCCAGCAGCCCGCCATCGGGGCGGGGGAGCACAGATACGCAGTATTTT. This translates into CASSPPSGRGSTDTQYF.

The V and J genes are TRBV20-1 and TRBJ1-3; weak D call: TRBD1 (6 bases). The CDR3 consists of 17 residues. V was shortened by 2 bases and J by 1 base, with 18 bases between the two germline ends. The germline V gene encodes CDR1 DFQATT and CDR2 SNEGSKA (reference sequence). DNA for the CDR3: TGCAGTGCTAGAAAAGGGGGGGAACTAAGGTCTGGAAACACCATATATTTT. It is translated as CSARKGGELRSGNTIYF.

This clonotype was detected only a few times. This chain connects TRBV29-1 to TRBJ2-1, with TRBD2 matching over 13 bases. The trim removed 4 bases at V and 8 bases at J, leaving 2 bases unmatched. The CDR3 is made up of 13 amino acids. The V gene's germline CDR1 is SQVTM and CDR2 ANQGSEA. CDR3 nucleotide sequence: TGCAGCGTTGGGACTAGCGGGGGCTATGAGCAGTTCTTC. Translated, it gives CSVGTSGGYEQFF.

The V call is TRBV7-3, the J call TRBJ2-1, with TRBD1 as a possible D gene (5 bases). Germline V gives CDR1 SGHTA, CDR2 FQGTGA. The V end was cut by 5 bases, the J end by 3 bases, with 14 bases between. The CDR3 extends over 15 amino acids. Here the CDR3 reads CASSPQGTIYNEQFF. The CDR3 region has the DNA TGTGCCAGCAGCCCCCAGGGCACTATCTACAATGAGCAGTTCTTC.

The chain carries TRBV7-2 and TRBJ2-5, with TRBD1 matching 7 bases. The V gene end was trimmed by 5 bases and the J gene end by 5 bases; junction bases not matched to a gene: 14. Germline values: CDR1 SGHTA, CDR2 FQGNSA. CDR3 size: 16 residues. The CDR3 loop is CASSLNPGQAIETQYF. CDR3 bases: TGTGCCAGCAGCCTAAACCCTGGACAGGCGATTGAGACCCAGTACTTC.

A few counts support this clonotype. This chain joins TRBV7-2 and TRBJ2-3; D might be TRBD1 (6 bases). This CDR3 spans 15 amino acids. CDR1 and CDR2 from the germline V gene are SGHTA and FQGNSA. Between the trimmed V and J ends, which lost 5 bases and 3 bases, there was a span of 15 bases. The CDR3 coding sequence is TGTGCCAGCAGCCCCCAACAGGGTCCGACAGATACGCAGTATTTT. This gives the protein CASSPQQGPTDTQYF.

The J gene is TRBJ2-1, the V gene TRBV7-2; D unresolved. Germline V gives CDR1 SGHTA, CDR2 FQGNSA. This CDR3 is built from 15 residues. Trimming shortened V by 4 bases and J by 2 bases, and 12 bases separated the two germline ends. CDR3 coding DNA: TGTGCCAGCAGCTACGCTGATGGGACCTACAATGAGCAGTTCTTC. It yields the protein CASSYADGTYNEQFF.

This clonotype was counted between two and nine times. The rearrangement links TRBV11-1 to TRBJ2-5; 9 nucleotides match TRBD2. V lost 0 bases to trimming and J lost 5 bases; unmatched junction nucleotides: 7. This CDR3 region has 16 residues. Germline V CDR1 and CDR2: SGHAT, FQDESV (reference sequence). CDR3 sequence (DNA): TGTGCCAGCAGCTTAGCGGCGGGAGGGCCCCAGGAGACCCAGTACTTC. It codes for CASSLAAGGPQETQYF. Full variable domain (rest looked up from reference TRBV11-1 and TRBJ2-5): EAEVAQSPRYKITEKSQAVAFWCDPISGHATLYWYRQILGQGPELLVQFQDESVVDDSQLPKDRFSAERLKGVDSTLKIQPAELGDSAMYLCASSLAAGGPQETQYFGPGTRLLVL.

This clonotype was picked up a small number of times. V is TRBV7-9 and J is TRBJ2-7; a possible D gene is TRBD1 (6 bases). Trimming cost V 5 bases and J 0 bases, with 14 bases left between them. From germline, CDR1 is SEHNR and CDR2 FQNEAQ (reference sequence). There are 15 residues in the CDR3. For the CDR3, the DNA is TGTGCCAGCAGCCCCACAGGGATAAGCTCCTACGAGCAGTACTTC. Translated, it gives CASSPTGISSYEQYF.

The sample holds many counts of this clonotype. The chain has TRBV28 and TRBJ2-2; D may be TRBD1 (6 bases). This CDR3 region has 15 residues. The V end was cut by 3 bases, the J end by 4 bases, with 12 bases between. Looked up from germline, CDR1 is MDHEN and CDR2 is SYDVKM. The CDR3 sequence: CASSFGSRGTGELFF. In nucleotides, the CDR3 is TGTGCCAGCAGTTTTGGTTCCAGGGGCACCGGGGAGCTGTTTTTT.